This TCR beta chain stems from a study of OX40 agonist ivuxolimab in advanced cancers. Study information: Prior anti-PD-1, anti-PD-L1 or anti-CTLA-4 therapy was allowed; around 43% had some. Three patients, one with hepatocellular carcinoma and two with cutaneous melanoma, achieved partial responses. Notes on the study in general: There were, on average, more expanded clones in CD8+ T cells than in CD4+.

This clone was observed once. What it binds is unknown. Peripheral blood came from all dose cohorts at three timepoints. Measured with immunoSEQ multiplex PCR; TCRdb has only the in-frame clones, and not every one. The repertoire has tens of thousands of clones, 65% to 90% of them found once; the top ten carry about 2%. The CDR3 consists of 12 residues. CDR1 is SQVTM and CDR2 is ANQGSEA in the germline V gene. The ends were cut back, 7 bases at V and 4 bases at J, with 12 bases in the middle. Specimen: CD4+ or CD8+ T cells sorted from blood, collected in a trial of the OX40 agonist ivuxolimab. The V and J genes are TRBV29-1 and TRBJ2-3; TRBD2 might be the D (5 bases). This TCR derives from an adult with an advanced solid tumor such as melanoma, head and neck, liver or kidney cancer. CDR3 region: CSAPLRADTQYF. The CDR3 DNA reads as TGCAGCGCCCCACTGAGGGCAGATACGCAGTATTTT.